Described below is a single T cell receptor (beta chain) sequence and its context. Its antigen is still unknown. A much larger clone sits a single nucleotide away, making a read error possible. Looking up the germline V gene yields CDR1 SNHLY and CDR2 FYNNEI. The CDR3 runs 15 residues from the cysteine to the phenylalanine. The kept DNA is CDR3 alone, 45 bases in frame from the first base. Unmatched junction bases come to 1, with V trimmed by 1 base and J by 1 base. The data are from a study of blood T cell repertoires in COVID-19 (TCRdb year 2020). About the full investigation: The collaborator samples originated in the United States, Italy and Spain and spanned the acute and convalescent phases of COVID-19. The prospective study material was composed of cDNA or gDNA derived from T cells, B-cell-depleted T cells, or PBMCs. Subjects who had been exposed to COVID-19, were actively infected with it, or had recovered from it provided the deeply sampled blood TCRbeta repertoires that made up the dataset. The repertoires were made available in a free public database intended to serve as a resource for research on the immune response to SARS-CoV-2. The samples were drawn from two sources: the first 160 participants of the ongoing ImmuneRACE study, and 1,200 or so subjects contributed by 6 global collaborators. Sample metadata almost always included a de-identified subject ID, COVID-19 status, age in years and sex. Where available, HLA class I and class II types were obtained from metadata supplied by the sample provider rather than from assay-based typing. What the research found in general, with its limitations: How much clinical and demographic metadata was included differed by source and by participant, and the metadata was provided uncurated.

The immunoSEQ Assay, a bias-controlled multiplex PCR, was used to amplify TCRbeta CDR3 regions from genomic DNA. As for the authors' bioinformatics: The number of nucleated cells in each sample was estimated by amplification of reference gene primers within the assay. To quantify the absolute abundance of each unique TCRbeta CDR3 rearrangement, sequence reads were collapsed and filtered. Productive Simpson clonality was computed per sample as the square root of Simpson's diversity index over productive rearrangements. Imported from immuneACCESS, the table was reduced by TCRdb to in-frame sequences with V and J called. These copies leave out some clones; in studies compared against another copy, an unresolved V gene accounts for under half, and the cause of the remainder is not known. V, J and clone size derive from that table, while D and trimming were established from the DNA sequence. The sample table holds 330,000 or so clones, of which approximately 88% were seen once. 5% of the sample lies in the top ten.

In the prospective study, participants were roughly 18 to 100 years old, resided in about 25 geographic areas of the United States, and were enrolled through a virtual design. To assign participants to cohorts, the prospective study relied on clinical history that participants themselves reported in a screening survey and a study questionnaire. ImmuneRACE Cohort 3 recovered participants were defined by two consecutive negative NP/OP PCR tests, healthcare professional clearance, or symptom resolution. Mobile phlebotomists in the prospective study collected whole blood, serum and a nasopharyngeal or oropharyngeal swab from every participant. Over an approximately 2-month period, participants in the prospective study had the option of providing additional blood draws and questionnaires. Blood samples from the prospective study were shipped frozen or at room temperature prior to DNA extraction.

This chain joins TRBV2 to TRBJ2-7; 10 middle bases align to TRBD1. This TCR was recovered from a man aged 30 to 45 who had recovered from COVID-19. Sequencing was done on a sample of PBMCs or T cells enriched from blood (not recorded which). The DNA sequence reads TGTGCCAGCAGTGAAGGGACAGGGGGTTCCTACGAGCAGTACTTC. It specifies CASSEGTGGSYEQYF.